These T cell receptor beta chains were read from a single sample in a study of beta chain features in type 1 diabetes. Using immunoSEQ multiplex PCR, the repertoire was profiled, and TCRdb retains in-frame clones only, with some absent. Among hundreds of thousands of clones listed, around 16% were seen once. The sequenced sample consisted of naive CD4+ T cells from blood. These TCRs come from a man between 18 and 35 years old in good health. The CDR3 runs from the conserved cysteine through the conserved F or W. The D gene is left open where the match is weak. The size field is filled for only some rows; it gives once, few, many or a size class.

>TRBJ2-7|TRBD1|15|few|TRBV9
CASSPRQGTSYEQYF
TGTGCCAGCAGCCCACGACAGGGAACCTCCTACGAGCAGTACTTC
>TRBJ2-2|TRBD2|16|NA|TRBV25-1
CASSDRLAGGGGELFF
TGTGCCAGCAGTGACCGGCTAGCGGGAGGGGGCGGGGAGCTGTTTTTT
>TRBJ2-7|NA|16|NA|TRBV5-1
CASSLPDGLSVYEQYF
TGCGCCAGCAGCCTACCCGATGGGTTATCCGTCTACGAGCAGTACTTC
>TRBJ1-1|NA|13|few|TRBV13
CASSLAVKTEAFF
TGTGCCAGCAGCTTAGCAGTAAAGACTGAAGCTTTCTTT
>TRBJ2-1|NA|16|few|TRBV4-1
CASRATRGASYNEQFF
TGCGCCAGCAGGGCGACCCGCGGGGCCTCCTACAATGAGCAGTTCTTC
>TRBJ2-3|TRBD2|15|few|TRBV7-2
CASRPSGGRSDTQYF
TGTGCCAGCAGGCCTAGCGGGGGACGGTCAGATACGCAGTATTTT
>TRBJ2-1|TRBD2|12|NA|TRBV19
CACGGPYNEQFF
TGTGCCTGCGGGGGTCCTTACAATGAGCAGTTCTTC
>TRBJ2-5|NA|12|NA|TRBV9
CASSVDQETQYF
TGTGCCAGCAGCGTAGACCAAGAGACCCAGTACTTC
>TRBJ2-5|NA|15|few|TRBV28
CASSPTGRYQETQYF
TGTGCCAGCAGCCCGACAGGGAGGTACCAAGAGACCCAGTACTTC
>TRBJ1-5|NA|14|NA|TRBV9
CASSVEGGNQPQHF
TGTGCCAGCAGCGTAGAAGGGGGTAATCAGCCCCAGCATTTT
>TRBJ1-1|NA|15|few|TRBV28
CASSSRRGGDTEAFF
TGTGCCAGCAGTTCGAGGAGAGGTGGGGACACTGAAGCTTTCTTT
>TRBJ2-2|NA|14|few|TRBV4-3
CASSLGVNTGELFF
TGCGCCAGCAGCCTCGGGGTGAACACCGGGGAGCTGTTTTTT
>TRBJ2-1|NA|13|few|TRBV6-5
CASKVTSRNEQFF
TGTGCCAGCAAGGTGACCAGCAGAAATGAGCAGTTCTTC
>TRBJ2-7|NA|15|few|TRBV7-7
CASSLGPDGSLEQYF
TGTGCCAGCAGCTTAGGCCCGGACGGGTCGCTCGAGCAGTACTTC
>TRBJ1-4|NA|15|NA|TRBV5-6
CASSLPSRTNEKLFF
TGTGCCAGCAGCTTGCCTAGTCGCACTAATGAAAAACTGTTTTTT